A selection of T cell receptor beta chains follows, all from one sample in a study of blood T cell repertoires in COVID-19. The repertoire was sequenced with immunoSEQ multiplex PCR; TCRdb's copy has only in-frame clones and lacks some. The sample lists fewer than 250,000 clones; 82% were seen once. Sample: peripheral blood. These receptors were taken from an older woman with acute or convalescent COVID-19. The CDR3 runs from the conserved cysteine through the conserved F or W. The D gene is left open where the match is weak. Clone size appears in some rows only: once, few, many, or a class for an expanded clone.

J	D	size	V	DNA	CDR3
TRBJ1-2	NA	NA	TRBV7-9	TGTGCCAGCACCATGGCTGGGGGGATCGATTATGGCTACACCTTC	CASTMAGGIDYGYTF
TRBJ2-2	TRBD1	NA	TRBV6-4	TGTGCCAGCAGCCGGGACAGGGGGGCGAACACCGGGGAGCTGTTTTTT	CASSRDRGANTGELFF
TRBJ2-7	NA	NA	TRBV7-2	TGTGCCAGCAGCTTAAGTCCCGGACAGTGGCCCTACGAGCAGTACTTC	CASSLSPGQWPYEQYF
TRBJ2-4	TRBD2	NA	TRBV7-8	TGTGCCAGCAGCTTAGAGGGACTAGCAGGGAACATTCAGTACTTC	CASSLEGLAGNIQYF
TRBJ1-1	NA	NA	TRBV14	TGTGCCAGCAGCCGATCTATGAACACTGAAGCTTTCTTT	CASSRSMNTEAFF
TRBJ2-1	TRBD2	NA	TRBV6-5	TGTGCCAGCAGACCTAGCGGGGGGGCAGGGGCTGAGCAGTTCTTC	CASRPSGGAGAEQFF
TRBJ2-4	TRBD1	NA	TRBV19	TGTGCCAGTAGTCCCAGGGGGTTGGCCAAAAACATTCAGTACTTC	CASSPRGLAKNIQYF
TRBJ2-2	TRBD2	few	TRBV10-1	TGCGCCAGCAGCCCGGGGGGGCGGACCGGGGAGCTGTTTTTT	CASSPGGRTGELFF
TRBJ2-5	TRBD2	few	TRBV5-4	TGTGCCAGCAGCTTGCTTGCTAGCGGGGCTCCAGAGACCCAGTACTTC	CASSLLASGAPETQYF
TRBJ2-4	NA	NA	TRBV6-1	TGTGCCAGCTTCGAGTGGGGGCGAAACATTCAGTACTTC	CASFEWGRNIQYF
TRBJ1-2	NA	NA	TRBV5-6	TGTGCCAGCAGCTTAGTCAGGAATAACTATGGCTACACCTTC	CASSLVRNNYGYTF
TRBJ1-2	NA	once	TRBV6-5	TGTGCCAGCAGTTACAGCCAATTTCTTGGTGGCTACACCTTC	CASSYSQFLGGYTF
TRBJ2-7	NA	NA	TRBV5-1	TGCGCCAGCAGTTCTACAGGAATCCACGAGCAGTACTTC	CASSSTGIHEQYF
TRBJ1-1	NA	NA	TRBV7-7	TGTGCCAGCAGCTTAGCGCTCGGGACTGAAGCTTTCTTT	CASSLALGTEAFF
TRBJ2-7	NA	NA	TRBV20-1	TGCAGTGCTGGGTCAGGGGAGCAGTACTTC	CSAGSGEQYF
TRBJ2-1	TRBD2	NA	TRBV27	TGTGCCAGCAGTTTTAGCGGGCCCCACAATGAGCAGTTCTTC	CASSFSGPHNEQFF